What follows are 27 T cell receptor beta chains derived from one specimen sequenced in a study of OX40 agonist ivuxolimab in advanced cancers. Libraries were constructed by the immunoSEQ multiplex PCR assay. TCRdb stores this immuneACCESS table with in-frame sequences only. Part of the clones is absent; in the studies checked, under half of the shortfall reflects unresolved V genes, and no reason is known for the rest. This sample comprises some 53,000 clones, 94% of them detected only once. The top ten clones comprise approximately 12% of the sample. This specimen consisted of CD4+ or CD8+ T cells sorted from blood, obtained in a trial of the OX40 agonist ivuxolimab. Source of these receptors: an adult with an advanced solid tumor such as melanoma, head and neck, liver or kidney cancer.

V gene TRBV29-1 combines with J gene TRBJ2-1; 8 nucleotides align to TRBD2. CDR1 and CDR2 from the germline V gene are SQVTM and ANQGSEA. The CDR3 runs to 13 residues. The J segment lost 8 bases and the V segment lost 3 bases, leaving 6 bases of the junction unmatched. In nucleotides, the CDR3 is TGCAGCGTTGACAGCGGGAGTGGATATGAGCAGTTCTTC. The encoded protein is CSVDSGSGYEQFF.

The sample holds one count of this clone. The chain employs TRBV7-2 and TRBJ1-1, with D hard to call. Trimming removed 1 base from V and 1 base from J, with 4 bases in between. Per the germline V gene, CDR1 is SGHTA and CDR2 is FQGNSA. The CDR3 sequence is 13 residues long. The DNA for the CDR3 is TGTGCCAGCAGCTTAGGAGAGAACACTGAAGCTTTCTTT. It translates to CASSLGENTEAFF. Full variable domain (remainder filled in from reference TRBV7-2 and TRBJ1-1): GAGVSQSPSNKVTEKGKDVELRCDPISGHTALYWYRQSLGQGLEFLIYFQGNSAPDKSGLPSDRFSAERTGGSVSTLTIQRTQQEDSAVYLCASSLGENTEAFFGQGTRLTVV.

The chain links TRBV30 to TRBJ2-7; a possible D gene is TRBD2 (6 bases). The CDR3 spans 11 residues. From germline, CDR1 is GTSNPN and CDR2 SVGIG (reference sequence). The CDR3 protein is CTLRRGNEQYF. The CDR3 nucleotides are TGTACGCTGCGGCGGGGAAACGAGCAGTACTTC.

The chain couples TRBV28 to TRBJ1-4; D not certain. CDR3 length: 12 residues. Germline values: CDR1 MDHEN, CDR2 SYDVKM. V was trimmed by 2 bases and J by 8 bases, leaving 6 bases between them. The CDR3 sequence: CASSLEREKLFF. For the CDR3, the DNA is TGTGCCAGCAGTTTAGAGAGAGAAAAACTGTTTTTT.

The chain is built from TRBV27 and TRBJ2-1; TRBD2 agrees at 7 bases. The CDR3 extends over 14 amino acids. CDR1 and CDR2 (germline): MNHEY, SMNVEV (reference sequence). Trimming cost V 8 bases and J 0 bases; bases outside gene matches: 4. For the CDR3, the DNA is TGTGCCAGCCGGAGCGGGGCCTCCTACAATGAGCAGTTCTTC. It yields the protein CASRSGASYNEQFF.

The V gene is TRBV10-3, the J gene TRBJ1-1; weak D call: TRBD1 (5 bases). The germline gives CDR1 ENHRY, CDR2 SYGVKD. This CDR3 contains 14 residues. Trimming took off 2 bases at V and 3 bases at J, with 10 bases between the two ends. CDR3 residues: CAISESLGDTEAFF. CDR3 nucleotides: TGTGCCATCAGTGAGAGTCTAGGGGACACTGAAGCTTTCTTT.

This chain uses TRBV7-9 with TRBJ2-7; the match to TRBD1 covers 8 bases. Germline CDR1 SEHNR, CDR2 FQNEAQ (reference sequence). This CDR3 spans 18 amino acids. V lost 1 base and J lost 5; bases outside the gene matches: 16. CDR3 in amino acids: CASSLEGWGGQGGDEQYF. The DNA of the CDR3 is TGTGCCAGCAGCTTAGAGGGCTGGGGAGGACAGGGAGGAGACGAGCAGTACTTC. The full variable domain, completed using reference TRBV7-9 and TRBJ2-7, is DTGVSQNPRHKITKRGQNVTFRCDPISEHNRLYWYRQTLGQGPEFLTYFQNEAQLEKSRLLSDRFSAERPKGSFSTLEIQRTEQGDSAMYLCASSLEGWGGQGGDEQYFGPGTRLTVT.

This chain joins TRBV7-2 and TRBJ2-1, with D unclear. V dropped 2 bases and J dropped 5 bases, with 13 bases sitting between them. CDR1 and CDR2 (germline): SGHTA, FQGNSA. The CDR3 totals 15 residues. CDR3 sequence reads: CASSLWESQDNEQFF. DNA of the CDR3: TGTGCCAGCAGCTTATGGGAATCCCAGGACAATGAGCAGTTCTTC.

The J gene is TRBJ2-3, the V gene TRBV7-2; D is possibly TRBD2 (5 bases). Germline CDR1 is SGHTA and CDR2 is FQGNSA. The CDR3 has 16 residues. Trimming pared 5 bases from V and 0 bases from J, leaving 15 bases between. CDR3: CASSPLRVLSTDTQYF. CDR3 DNA sequence: TGTGCCAGCAGCCCCTTGCGGGTGCTAAGCACAGATACGCAGTATTTT.

This sequence joins TRBV30 and TRBJ2-7; a weak D match, TRBD1 (6 bases). With 5 bases removed from V and 0 bases from J, the gap between germline ends came to 14 bases. Germline loops: CDR1 GTSNPN, CDR2 SVGIG (reference sequence). The CDR3 has 14 amino acids. This CDR3 is CAWAQGPISYEQYF. CDR3 sequence (DNA): TGTGCCTGGGCACAGGGACCCATCTCCTACGAGCAGTACTTC.

The CDR3 region has the DNA TGTGCCAGCAGCTCGTACGGGGGAGAACACACCGGGGAGCTGTTTTTT. Translated, it gives CASSSYGGEHTGELFF. The rearrangement uses TRBV7-9 and TRBJ2-2; maybe TRBD2 (6 bases). The CDR3 contains 16 residues. Germline V gene lookup returns CDR1 SEHNR and CDR2 FQNEAQ (reference sequence). V lost 4 bases to trimming and J lost 3 bases, with 15 bases between them.

The chain employs TRBV7-9 and TRBJ2-1; 7 bases are shared with TRBD2. The CDR3 consists of 16 residues. Per the germline V gene, CDR1 is SEHNR and CDR2 is FQNEAQ (reference sequence). J was trimmed by 5 bases and V by 2 bases; bases with no gene match: 9. The CDR3 region has the DNA TGTGCCAGCAGCTTATCTGGGGGAGGGCCGGACAATGAGCAGTTCTTC. It yields the protein CASSLSGGGPDNEQFF. Full variable domain (rest looked up from reference TRBV7-9 and TRBJ2-1): DTGVSQNPRHKITKRGQNVTFRCDPISEHNRLYWYRQTLGQGPEFLTYFQNEAQLEKSRLLSDRFSAERPKGSFSTLEIQRTEQGDSAMYLCASSLSGGGPDNEQFFGPGTRLTVL.

This clone was recorded a few times. This rearrangement joins TRBV29-1 to TRBJ1-1, with D hard to call. The V gene's germline CDR1 is SQVTM and CDR2 ANQGSEA. V was cut by 5 bases and J by 5 bases, with 12 bases left in between. The CDR3 runs 12 residues. This CDR3 reads CSVTGVETEAFF. Written as DNA, the CDR3 is TGCAGCGTTACCGGGGTGGAGACTGAAGCTTTCTTT. The variable domain in full, completed from reference TRBV29-1 and TRBJ1-1, reads SAVISQKPSRDICQRGTSLTIQCQVDSQVTMMFWYRQQPGQSLTLIATANQGSEATYESGFVIDKFPISRPNLTFSTLTVSNMSPEDSSIYLCSVTGVETEAFFGQGTRLTVV.

V and J are TRBV4-1 and TRBJ1-1; 7 bases map to TRBD1. J was trimmed by 7 bases and V by 4 bases; bases with no gene match: 9. The CDR3 runs 14 residues. Germline assignment: CDR1 MGHRA and CDR2 YSYEKL. The CDR3 DNA sequence: TGCGCCAGCAGCCGAGGAGAACAGGGGATTGAAGCTTTCTTT. Translating gives CASSRGEQGIEAFF.

The J gene is TRBJ2-7, the V gene TRBV28, with 11 bases matching TRBD2. Unmatched junction bases numbered 12, after V lost 6 bases and J lost 5 bases. Germline V lookup: CDR1 MDHEN, CDR2 SYDVKM. This CDR3 is 16 amino acids long. The CDR3 nucleotides are TGTGCCAGCAGCCCTCGACTAGCGGGACCACTGGACGAGCAGTACTTC. Encoded protein: CASSPRLAGPLDEQYF. The whole variable domain, filled in from reference TRBV28 and TRBJ2-7, reads DVKVTQSSRYLVKRTGEKVFLECVQDMDHENMFWYRQDPGLGLRLIYFSYDVKMKEKGDIPEGYSVSREKKERFSLILESASTNQTSMYLCASSPRLAGPLDEQYFGPGTRLTVT.

The chain recombines TRBV27 with TRBJ2-1, with D possibly TRBD1 on 6 matching bases. This CDR3 is 14 amino acids long. Trimming cost V 5 bases and J 4 bases, with 12 bases left between them. CDR1 MNHEY and CDR2 SMNVEV come from the germline V gene (reference sequence). For the CDR3, the DNA is TGTGCCAGCAGTGTAGGGGGTTCGTACAATGAGCAGTTCTTC. This translates into CASSVGGSYNEQFF.

The chain is built from TRBV27 and TRBJ2-7; 10 bases agree with TRBD2. Germline V gene sequence: CDR1 MNHEY, CDR2 SMNVEV (reference sequence). This CDR3 is 16 amino acids long. V shed 6 bases and J 2 bases; nucleotides not matched to a gene: 10. The CDR3 sequence: CASSRFGTSVTYEQYF. Written as DNA, the CDR3 is TGTGCCAGCAGCCGTTTTGGGACTAGCGTCACCTACGAGCAGTACTTC.

The rearrangement joins TRBV27 to TRBJ2-3; perhaps TRBD2 as D (6 bases). The V end was cut by 6 bases, the J end by 2 bases, with 12 bases between. CDR3 length: 14 amino acids. CDR1 and CDR2 from the germline V gene are MNHEY and SMNVEV (reference sequence). The CDR3 sequence is CASSPLRDTDTQYF. CDR3 nucleotide sequence: TGTGCCAGCAGCCCCCTGCGGGACACAGATACGCAGTATTTT.

The chain joins TRBV7-9 to TRBJ2-1; 9 bases align to TRBD1. Germline assignment: CDR1 SEHNR and CDR2 FQNEAQ (reference sequence). The CDR3 runs to 11 residues. Unmatched junction bases numbered 5, after V lost 6 bases and J lost 14 bases. The CDR3 loop reads CASRTGQGKFF. CDR3 bases: TGTGCCAGCAGAACGGGACAGGGAAAGTTCTTC.

The chain couples TRBV2 to TRBJ2-1; D gene ambiguous. Trimming left V 4 bases short and J 5 bases short, with 18 bases between. The CDR3 is 16 amino acids. Germline-derived CDR1 and CDR2 are SNHLY and FYNNEI. The CDR3 DNA reads as TGTGCCAGCAGTGGGAAAACCTCCCTCAGCGACAATGAGCAGTTCTTC. Translating it yields CASSGKTSLSDNEQFF.

The chain carries TRBV21-1 and TRBJ1-2; TRBD1, as called in the table, went unchecked against the DNA. TRBV21-1 is noted as a pseudogene. CDR3 length equals 18 residues. Here the CDR3 reads CASSKGQGDGIGSYGYTF. The DNA of the CDR3 is TGTGCCAGCAGCAAGGGGCAGGGGGACGGTATTGGGAGCTATGGCTACACCTTC.

The V call is TRBV18, the J call TRBJ1-4, with a weak D call TRBD1 (5 bases). There are 15 residues in the CDR3. With 8 bases removed from V and 8 bases from J, the gap between germline ends came to 21 bases. Germline V gives CDR1 KGHSH, CDR2 LQKENI. The CDR3 DNA is TGTGCCAGCGCCGCCACCCAGGGCTATGGCGAAAAACTGTTTTTT. This translates into CASAATQGYGEKLFF.

The chain employs TRBV7-6 and TRBJ2-1; 8 bases agree with TRBD2. CDR3 size: 18 residues. Germline V gene lookup returns CDR1 SGHVS and CDR2 FNYEAQ. The ends lost 0 bases at V and 8 bases at J; junction bases unmatched: 15. The CDR3 coding sequence is TGTGCCAGCAGCTTAGCGCCGGTGCTAGCGGGCGGGGGCGATGAGCAGTTCTTC. It specifies CASSLAPVLAGGGDEQFF.

The CDR3 DNA follows: TGCGCCAGCAAACAGGGGGGAGGGCCTGGTGAGCAGTTCTTC. Encoded protein: CASKQGGGPGEQFF. The V and J genes are TRBV4-1 and TRBJ2-1, with a weak D call TRBD1 (8 bases). CDR1 is MGHRA and CDR2 is YSYEKL in the germline V gene. Trimming removed 7 bases from V and 9 bases from J, with 19 bases in between. The length of the CDR3 is 14 residues.

This sequence joins TRBV2 and TRBJ1-4; TRBD1 matches 7 bases. The germline gives CDR1 SNHLY, CDR2 FYNNEI. V was pared by 11 bases and J by 8 bases, with 11 bases of the junction left unmatched. The CDR3 consists of 13 residues. As DNA, the CDR3 is TGTGCCTGTCAGGGGGGATTTATGGAAAAACTGTTTTTT. Amino acid sequence: CACQGGFMEKLFF. Variable domain in full (rest from reference TRBV2 and TRBJ1-4): EPEVTQTPSHQVTQMGQEVILRCVPISNHLYFYWYRQILGQKVEFLVSFYNNEISEKSEIFDDQFSVERPDGSNFTLKIRSTKLEDSAMYFCACQGGFMEKLFFGSGTQLSVL.

The rearrangement joins TRBV5-4 to TRBJ2-2, with TRBD2 matching 9 bases. V trimming: 4 bases; J trimming: 3 bases; junction bases outside the gene matches: 10. Germline V gene lookup returns CDR1 SGHNT and CDR2 YYREEE (reference sequence). The CDR3 has 17 residues. CDR3 DNA: TGTGCCAGCAGCGGGGGGCTAGCGGGACGATACACCGGGGAGCTGTTTTTT. Translation gives CASSGGLAGRYTGELFF.

The CDR3 DNA is TGTGCCAGCAGCCCACCGGGGGGGGAGGGCTACAATGAGCAGTTCTTC. Its protein product is CASSPPGGEGYNEQFF. This chain uses TRBV7-9 with TRBJ2-1; 8 nucleotides align to TRBD2. After removal of 5 bases from V and 3 bases from J, the junction contained 9 bases not matched to a gene. The CDR3 length is 16 residues. Germline lookup yields CDR1 SEHNR and CDR2 FQNEAQ (reference sequence).